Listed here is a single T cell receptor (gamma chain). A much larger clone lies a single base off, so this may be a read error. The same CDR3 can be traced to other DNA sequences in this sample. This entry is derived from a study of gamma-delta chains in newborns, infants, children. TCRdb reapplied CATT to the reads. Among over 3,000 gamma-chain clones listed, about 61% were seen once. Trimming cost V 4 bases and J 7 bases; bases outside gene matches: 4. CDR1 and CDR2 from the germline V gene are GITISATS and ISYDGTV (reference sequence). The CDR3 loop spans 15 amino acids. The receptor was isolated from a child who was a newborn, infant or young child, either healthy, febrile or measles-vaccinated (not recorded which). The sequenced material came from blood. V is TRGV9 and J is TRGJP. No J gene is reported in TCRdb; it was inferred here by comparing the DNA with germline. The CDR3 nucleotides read TGTGCCTTGTGGGACGAGGAGTTGGGCAAAAAAATCAAGGTATTT. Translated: CALWDEELGKKIKVF.